A single sample is the source of the 24 T cell receptor beta chains below, sequenced in a study of radiotherapy plus CTLA-4 blockade in lung cancer listed by TCRdb under 2018. Libraries were built with the immunoSEQ multiplex PCR assay. Imported from immuneACCESS, the table was reduced by TCRdb to in-frame sequences with V and J called. These copies leave out some clones; in studies compared against another copy, an unresolved V gene accounts for under half, and the cause of the remainder is not known. The sample table records 110,000 or so clones; more than 65% of these occur just once. Roughly 5.3% of the sample is taken by the ten largest. The input for sequencing was peripheral blood, taken from a patient treated with radiotherapy plus ipilimumab. These receptors came from a human donor with non-small cell lung cancer who had a partial response to radiotherapy plus ipilimumab.

The chain employs TRBV19 and TRBJ2-7; no definite D call. The CDR3 is made up of 13 amino acids. V gave up 4 bases and J gave up 0 bases, with 7 bases separating them. Germline V gives CDR1 LNHDA, CDR2 SQIVND (reference sequence). The CDR3 loop is CASSTLSSYEQYF. In DNA, the CDR3 is TGTGCCAGTAGTACCCTAAGCTCCTACGAGCAGTACTTC.

V and J are TRBV2 and TRBJ2-1; D not resolved. Germline CDR1 is SNHLY and CDR2 is FYNNEI. Trimming took 0 bases from V and 8 from J, leaving 17 bases between them. The CDR3 consists of 16 residues. The CDR3 nucleotides are TGTGCCAGCAGTGAAGCGGCCATCTGGGCCCTCGATGAGCAGTTCTTC. This encodes CASSEAAIWALDEQFF.

The chain carries TRBV6-5 and TRBJ1-2, with 7 nucleotides matching TRBD1. Germline assignment: CDR1 MNHEY and CDR2 SVGAGI. This CDR3 spans 11 amino acids. Trimming removed 6 bases from V and 7 bases from J; junction bases left unmatched: 2. CDR3 region: CASRTGVGYTF. The CDR3 region has the DNA TGTGCCAGCAGAACAGGGGTTGGCTACACCTTC.

V is TRBV10-3 and J is TRBJ2-3; 7 bases are shared with TRBD2. The CDR3 runs 13 residues. CDR1 is ENHRY, CDR2 SYGVKD, per germline. The junction had 8 bases not matched to a gene; V was cut back by 10 bases and J by 4 bases. The CDR3 spells CATLSGVADTQYF. The CDR3 nucleotides read TGTGCCACCTTAAGCGGGGTGGCAGATACGCAGTATTTT.

The chain is built from TRBV2 and TRBJ1-5; 7 nucleotides align to TRBD1. Germline CDR1 reads SNHLY; CDR2 reads FYNNEI. The junction had 5 bases not matched to a gene; V was cut back by 6 bases and J by 6 bases. The CDR3 extends over 13 amino acids. The DNA of the CDR3 is TGTGCCAGCAGAACAGGGGTGGTTCAGCCCCAGCATTTT. Its protein is CASRTGVVQPQHF.

The rearrangement joins TRBV6-5 to TRBJ1-2, with no clear D. The CDR3 extends over 14 amino acids. Trimming shortened V by 5 bases and J by 4 bases, and 14 bases separated the two germline ends. Germline V gene sequence: CDR1 MNHEY, CDR2 SVGAGI. The CDR3 spells CASSETHRTYGYTF. CDR3 nucleotide sequence: TGTGCCAGCAGTGAAACCCACAGAACCTATGGCTACACCTTC.

This chain uses TRBV28 with TRBJ1-1, with D tentatively TRBD1 (5 bases). Between the trimmed V and J ends, which lost 2 bases and 0 bases, there was a span of 7 bases. This CDR3 region has 14 residues. Germline V gene lookup returns CDR1 MDHEN and CDR2 SYDVKM. CDR3 loop: CASSLGAVNTEAFF. DNA of the CDR3: TGTGCCAGCAGTTTAGGGGCAGTGAACACTGAAGCTTTCTTT.

In nucleotides, the CDR3 is TGCGCCAGCAGCCCAGGGCCGTACAATGAGCAGTTCTTC. Protein product: CASSPGPYNEQFF. The V call is TRBV5-1, the J call TRBJ2-1; maybe TRBD1 (5 bases). Germline V CDR1 and CDR2: SGHRS, YFSETQ. The CDR3 has 13 residues. V lost 4 bases to trimming and J lost 4 bases, with 9 bases between them.

This chain links TRBV5-6 with TRBJ1-1, with D possibly matching TRBD1 (6 bases). The CDR3 runs 14 residues. V was cut by 4 bases and J by 11 bases, with 21 bases left in between. CDR1 is SGHDT, CDR2 YYEEEE, per germline. In DNA form, the CDR3 reads TGTGCCAGCAGCGGGGGATCGGGACACACCTCGGCTTTCTTT. Its translation is CASSGGSGHTSAFF.

This sequence joins TRBV5-1 and TRBJ2-7, with D possibly TRBD1 on 5 matching bases. V was trimmed by 4 bases and J by 2 bases, leaving 13 bases between them. The CDR3 runs to 14 residues. Germline CDR1 and CDR2: SGHRS and YFSETQ. CDR3 bases: TGCGCCAGCAGCCTCTGGCTGGGGCCCTACGAGCAGTACGTC. Protein product: CASSLWLGPYEQYV.

The J gene is TRBJ2-7, the V gene TRBV5-6; 11 bases fit TRBD1. Germline assignment: CDR1 SGHDT and CDR2 YYEEEE. V trimming: 1 base; J trimming: 3 bases; junction bases outside the gene matches: 3. The CDR3 runs to 15 residues. This CDR3 is CASSLSGQGDYEQYV. CDR3 nucleotides: TGTGCCAGCAGCTTGTCGGGACAGGGGGACTACGAGCAGTACGTC.

This clone came up a few times. The rearrangement joins TRBV19 to TRBJ1-5, with TRBD1 matching over 8 bases. CDR1 is LNHDA, CDR2 SQIVND, per germline (reference sequence). V lost 7 bases, J lost 0 bases, and 5 bases stayed unmatched. CDR3 length equals 15 residues. CDR3 region: CASNDRGYSNQPQHF. For the CDR3, the DNA is TGTGCCAGTAACGACAGGGGCTATAGCAATCAGCCCCAGCATTTT.

The chain is built from TRBV15 and TRBJ1-2; D unclear. The CDR3 loop spans 14 amino acids. Germline CDR1 LNHNV, CDR2 YYDKDF (reference sequence). V dropped 1 base and J dropped 1 base, with 7 bases sitting between them. CDR3 residues: CATSRAVSNYGYTF. CDR3 coding DNA: TGTGCCACCAGCAGAGCAGTCAGTAACTATGGCTACACCTTC.

The chain combines TRBV28 with TRBJ1-1, with D perhaps matching TRBD1 (5 bases). Trimming took off 8 bases at V and 3 bases at J, with 10 bases between the two ends. The germline gives CDR1 MDHEN, CDR2 SYDVKM. The CDR3 is 12 residues long. CDR3 residues: CASVSGDTEAFF. The CDR3 nucleotides are TGTGCCAGCGTCTCGGGGGACACTGAAGCTTTCTTT. The whole variable domain, remainder taken from reference TRBV28 and TRBJ1-1, is DVKVTQSSRYLVKRTGEKVFLECVQDMDHENMFWYRQDPGLGLRLIYFSYDVKMKEKGDIPEGYSVSREKKERFSLILESASTNQTSMYLCASVSGDTEAFFGQGTRLTVV.

The rearrangement links TRBV29-1 to TRBJ1-4; D remains ambiguous. CDR3 length: 14 residues. V lost 2 bases to trimming and J lost 0 bases, with 7 bases between them. Germline V gene data show CDR1 as SQVTM and CDR2 as ANQGSEA. This CDR3 reads CSVETGSTNEKLFF. The DNA of the CDR3 is TGCAGCGTTGAAACTGGTTCAACTAATGAAAAACTGTTTTTT.

This chain uses TRBV10-3 with TRBJ1-1; D is ambiguous. CDR1 ENHRY and CDR2 SYGVKD come from the germline V gene. The CDR3 is 13 residues long. Trimming cost V 10 bases and J 5 bases, with 17 bases left between them. This CDR3 reads CATRLPHGTEAFF. CDR3 bases: TGTGCCACAAGACTCCCACACGGAACTGAAGCTTTCTTT.

The V call is TRBV28, the J call TRBJ2-7; TRBD1 matches 9 bases. CDR1 and CDR2 from the germline V gene are MDHEN and SYDVKM. Trimming removed 2 bases from V and 5 bases from J; junction bases left unmatched: 1. The CDR3 contains 13 residues. CDR3 loop: CASSLTGGNEQYV. The CDR3, as DNA: TGTGCCAGCAGTTTAACAGGGGGCAACGAGCAGTACGTC.

The gene calls are TRBV6-1 and TRBJ2-7; 14 positions match TRBD2. The CDR3 has 15 residues. CDR1 and CDR2 from the germline V gene are MNHNS and SASEGT. V shed 4 bases, J shed 5 bases, and the junction held 4 bases outside the gene matches. The chain's CDR3 is CASSVGTSGSDEQYF. CDR3 coding DNA: TGTGCCAGCAGTGTAGGGACTAGCGGGAGCGACGAGCAGTACTTC.

This CDR3 is CSVGVSGSYEQFF. DNA of the CDR3: TGCAGCGTTGGTGTTAGCGGGAGTTATGAGCAGTTCTTC. The chain carries TRBV29-1 and TRBJ2-1, with TRBD2 identical over 9 bases. The CDR3 consists of 13 residues. CDR1 and CDR2 (germline): SQVTM, ANQGSEA. V dropped 4 bases and J dropped 8; count of bases not matched to a gene: 6.

J is TRBJ2-1 and V is TRBV7-2; 9 nucleotides agree with TRBD2. CDR1 is SGHTA and CDR2 is FQGNSA in the germline V gene. The ends lost 10 bases at V and 6 bases at J; junction bases unmatched: 10. The length of the CDR3 is 14 residues. The CDR3, as DNA: TGTGCCACCAGACGAGCGGGAGGCTCCAATGAGCAGTTCTTC. Amino acids: CATRRAGGSNEQFF.

In this sample, this clone turned up a few times. The rearrangement uses TRBV28 and TRBJ1-2, with a weak D call TRBD1 (5 bases). V lost 5 bases, J lost 8 bases, and 21 bases lay in between. This CDR3 comprises 15 residues. CDR1 and CDR2 (germline): MDHEN, SYDVKM. The DNA for the CDR3 is TGTGCCAGCAGTCCGACGAAGCAGGGTCGAAGGGGCTACACCTTC. This codes for CASSPTKQGRRGYTF.

The chain combines TRBV19 with TRBJ1-2; 7 bases map to TRBD1. The germline gives CDR1 LNHDA, CDR2 SQIVND (reference sequence). There are 14 residues in the CDR3. V lost 3 bases, J lost 2 bases, and 3 bases stayed unmatched. DNA for the CDR3: TGTGCCAGTAGTATGACAGGGATGAACTATGGCTACACCTTC. It translates to CASSMTGMNYGYTF.

This chain connects TRBV10-3 to TRBJ2-7, with 8 bases aligning to TRBD2. The CDR3 contains 14 residues. The V segment lost 5 bases and the J segment 6 bases; nucleotides outside the gene matches: 9. CDR1 and CDR2 from the germline V gene are ENHRY and SYGVKD. CDR3 sequence reads: CAISQAGEGSEQYF. DNA of the CDR3: TGTGCCATCAGTCAAGCGGGAGAAGGGAGCGAGCAGTACTTC.

This clone has just a few counts. The rearrangement joins TRBV7-9 to TRBJ1-3; weak D call: TRBD1 (5 bases). The CDR3 is 16 amino acids. The germline CDR1 and CDR2 sequences are SEHNR and FQNEAQ (reference sequence). V lost 2 bases, J lost 0 bases, and 11 bases lay in between. CDR3 nucleotide sequence: TGTGCCAGCAGCTTACCGGGGGGGGGCTCTGGAAACACCATATATTTT. Translating gives CASSLPGGGSGNTIYF.